This paragraph covers one T cell receptor beta chain sequence. The CDR3 length is 14 residues. Trimming took 3 bases from V and 5 from J, leaving 14 bases between them. The data are from a study of human T cells and chemical hapten exposure. Time point described: patch test 1, 2 weeks after DPC sensitization. The treatment is: therapeutic diphenylcyclopropenone sensitization with weekly scalp DPC. Participating donors were patients with alopecia, aged 18 to 70 years, considered appropriate candidates for DPC. One entry per CDR3 protein results from TCRdb running MiXCR on the RACE reads. The sample comprises some 400,000 distinct CDR3 sequences, roughly 4.8% of which are singletons, and under 3% rests with the top ten.

The source is a woman aged 50 to 60 with alopecia areata. Some clones in this sample may be carry-over from other donors' samples. This specimen was whole blood, taken in connection with sensitization to the hapten diphenylcyclopropenone (DPC). The chain carries TRBV12-3 or TRBV12-4 and TRBJ2-7; a possible D gene is TRBD1 (6 bases). In DNA, the CDR3 is TGTGCCAGCAGTTTGGGGGCACGGGTCAACGAGCAGTACTTC. As protein: CASSLGARVNEQYF.